A selection of T cell receptor beta chains follows, all from one sample in a study of blood T cell repertoires in COVID-19. Libraries were prepared by immunoSEQ multiplex PCR; TCRdb keeps only in-frame clonotypes and omits some of them. Of approximately 140,000 clones listed, approximately 80% are singletons. The sample comprised peripheral blood. These receptors were obtained from a human donor in a cohort sampled during active COVID-19. The CDR3 runs from the conserved cysteine through the conserved F or W. The D gene is left open where the match is weak. The size entry is marked missing in some rows and otherwise reads once, few, many or a size class.

V gene: TRBV5-5
D gene: TRBD1
clone size: once
J gene: TRBJ2-5
CDR3 length: 15
CDR3 protein: CASSLELGTGETQYF
CDR3 DNA: TGTGCCAGCAGCTTGGAATTGGGGACAGGGGAGACCCAGTACTTC

V gene: TRBV6-5
D gene: TRBD1
clone size: -
J gene: TRBJ1-1
CDR3 length: 14
CDR3 protein: CASSWGQGRAEAFF
CDR3 DNA: TGTGCCAGCAGTTGGGGACAGGGGAGGGCTGAAGCTTTCTTT

V gene: TRBV7-2
D gene: TRBD1
clone size: -
J gene: TRBJ2-5
CDR3 length: 17
CDR3 protein: CASSLELQGSTLVTQYF
CDR3 DNA: TGTGCCAGCAGCTTAGAGTTACAGGGGTCCACACTCGTAACCCAGTACTTC

V gene: TRBV6-2/TRBV6-3
D gene: -
clone size: -
J gene: TRBJ1-2
CDR3 length: 13
CDR3 protein: CASSYSRGIGYTF
CDR3 DNA: TGTGCCAGCAGTTACTCGAGGGGGATTGGCTACACCTTC

V gene: TRBV15
D gene: TRBD2
clone size: -
J gene: TRBJ2-1
CDR3 length: 19
CDR3 protein: CATSREPTFGTTVHNEQFF
CDR3 DNA: TGTGCCACCAGCAGAGAGCCCACCTTCGGGACTACCGTCCATAATGAGCAGTTCTTC

V gene: TRBV4-1
D gene: -
clone size: -
J gene: TRBJ1-5
CDR3 length: 15
CDR3 protein: CASSQEGEGNQPQHF
CDR3 DNA: TGCGCCAGCAGCCAAGAGGGGGAGGGCAATCAGCCCCAGCATTTT

V gene: TRBV15
D gene: -
clone size: -
J gene: TRBJ1-4
CDR3 length: 13
CDR3 protein: CATSRDFNEKLFF
CDR3 DNA: TGTGCCACCTCCAGGGACTTTAATGAAAAACTGTTTTTT

V gene: TRBV18
D gene: -
clone size: -
J gene: TRBJ1-1
CDR3 length: 16
CDR3 protein: CASSPPTGRATTEAFF
CDR3 DNA: TGTGCCAGCTCACCGCCTACAGGGAGGGCGACCACTGAAGCTTTCTTT

V gene: TRBV19
D gene: -
clone size: -
J gene: TRBJ2-3
CDR3 length: 17
CDR3 protein: CASRGNLLQGTLPTQYF
CDR3 DNA: TGTGCCAGTAGGGGGAACCTTTTACAGGGAACCCTACCTACGCAGTATTTT

V gene: TRBV29-1
D gene: -
clone size: -
J gene: TRBJ1-1
CDR3 length: 10
CDR3 protein: CSVVGGEAFF
CDR3 DNA: TGCAGCGTTGTAGGGGGTGAAGCTTTCTTT

V gene: TRBV10-3
D gene: -
clone size: -
J gene: TRBJ1-2
CDR3 length: 14
CDR3 protein: CAISESGVGYGYTF
CDR3 DNA: TGTGCCATCAGTGAGTCAGGGGTTGGCTATGGCTACACCTTC

V gene: TRBV7-9
D gene: -
clone size: -
J gene: TRBJ1-1
CDR3 length: 14
CDR3 protein: CATTIEIQILKAFF
CDR3 DNA: TGTGCCACCACAATCGAGATACAGATACTGAAAGCTTTCTTT

V gene: TRBV7-9
D gene: -
clone size: few
J gene: TRBJ1-5
CDR3 length: 13
CDR3 protein: CASSLEGDQPQHF
CDR3 DNA: TGTGCCAGCAGCTTAGAGGGGGATCAGCCCCAGCATTTT

V gene: TRBV9
D gene: -
clone size: once
J gene: TRBJ2-5
CDR3 length: 13
CDR3 protein: CASSRVGVGTQYF
CDR3 DNA: TGTGCCAGCAGCCGAGTCGGGGTTGGGACCCAGTACTTC

V gene: TRBV19
D gene: TRBD2
clone size: -
J gene: TRBJ2-1
CDR3 length: 12
CDR3 protein: CASSNSGGEQFF
CDR3 DNA: TGTGCCAGTAGTAACTCGGGGGGAGAGCAGTTCTTC

V gene: TRBV7-9
D gene: -
clone size: -
J gene: TRBJ2-1
CDR3 length: 17
CDR3 protein: CASSLAPTIVNYNEQFF
CDR3 DNA: TGTGCCAGCAGCTTAGCCCCCACTATAGTCAACTACAATGAGCAGTTCTTC

V gene: TRBV4-3
D gene: -
clone size: -
J gene: TRBJ2-2
CDR3 length: 17
CDR3 protein: CASSFLLGGGVTGELFF
CDR3 DNA: TGCGCCAGCTCCTTCTTGTTAGGGGGGGGCGTCACCGGGGAGCTGTTTTTT

V gene: TRBV3-1/TRBV3-2
D gene: TRBD1
clone size: -
J gene: TRBJ2-7
CDR3 length: 15
CDR3 protein: CASSQRDRASYEQYF
CDR3 DNA: TGTGCCAGCAGCCAAAGGGACAGGGCCTCCTACGAGCAGTACTTC

V gene: TRBV5-4
D gene: -
clone size: -
J gene: TRBJ1-2
CDR3 length: 14
CDR3 protein: CASRKLQGNYGYTF
CDR3 DNA: TGTGCCAGCAGGAAACTTCAGGGGAACTATGGCTACACCTTC

V gene: TRBV9
D gene: TRBD2
clone size: -
J gene: TRBJ2-3
CDR3 length: 20
CDR3 protein: CASSHGPLTLSGGATDTQYF
CDR3 DNA: TGTGCCAGCAGCCATGGTCCCCTTACCCTTAGCGGGGGCGCCACAGATACGCAGTATTTT

V gene: TRBV5-1
D gene: TRBD2
clone size: -
J gene: TRBJ2-1
CDR3 length: 15
CDR3 protein: CASRLAGSSYNEQFF
CDR3 DNA: TGCGCCAGCCGTCTAGCGGGGAGCTCCTACAATGAGCAGTTCTTC

V gene: TRBV2
D gene: TRBD1
clone size: once
J gene: TRBJ2-5
CDR3 length: 15
CDR3 protein: CASSVGTGVGETQYF
CDR3 DNA: TGTGCCAGCAGTGTCGGGACAGGGGTGGGAGAGACCCAGTACTTC

V gene: TRBV5-1
D gene: -
clone size: -
J gene: TRBJ1-5
CDR3 length: 15
CDR3 protein: CASSVGVGQTDPQHF
CDR3 DNA: TGCGCCAGCAGCGTGGGGGTTGGACAGACAGACCCCCAGCATTTT

V gene: TRBV6-5
D gene: -
clone size: -
J gene: TRBJ2-1
CDR3 length: 11
CDR3 protein: CATNGGHEQFF
CDR3 DNA: TGTGCCACCAACGGAGGGCATGAGCAGTTCTTC

V gene: TRBV6-5
D gene: -
clone size: -
J gene: TRBJ2-5
CDR3 length: 12
CDR3 protein: CASTDTQETQYF
CDR3 DNA: TGTGCCAGCACGGACACCCAAGAGACCCAGTACTTC

V gene: TRBV12-3/TRBV12-4
D gene: TRBD1
clone size: few
J gene: TRBJ1-1
CDR3 length: 12
CDR3 protein: CASSPGTGGAFF
CDR3 DNA: TGTGCCAGCAGCCCGGGGACAGGGGGAGCTTTCTTT

V gene: TRBV11-2
D gene: -
clone size: -
J gene: TRBJ2-7
CDR3 length: 13
CDR3 protein: CASGVQQGYEQYF
CDR3 DNA: TGTGCCAGCGGGGTCCAGCAGGGCTACGAGCAGTACTTC

V gene: TRBV7-2
D gene: -
clone size: once
J gene: TRBJ1-2
CDR3 length: 15
CDR3 protein: CASSLRGTSNYGYTF
CDR3 DNA: TGTGCCAGCAGCTTAAGGGGGACCTCTAACTATGGCTACACCTTC

V gene: TRBV5-6
D gene: -
clone size: -
J gene: TRBJ2-5
CDR3 length: 13
CDR3 protein: CASSLDAQETQYF
CDR3 DNA: TGTGCCAGCAGCTTGGACGCGCAAGAGACCCAGTACTTC

V gene: TRBV6-5
D gene: -
clone size: few
J gene: TRBJ1-2
CDR3 length: 15
CDR3 protein: CASRSHSRQAESYTF
CDR3 DNA: TGTGCCAGCAGGTCTCATTCCAGACAGGCCGAGAGCTACACCTTC

V gene: TRBV5-8
D gene: TRBD1
clone size: -
J gene: TRBJ1-5
CDR3 length: 15
CDR3 protein: CASSLGQGALEPQHF
CDR3 DNA: TGTGCCAGCAGCTTGGGACAGGGGGCCTTGGAGCCCCAGCATTTT

V gene: TRBV7-3
D gene: TRBD1
clone size: -
J gene: TRBJ1-1
CDR3 length: 15
CDR3 protein: CASSFRTGMNTEAFF
CDR3 DNA: TGTGCCAGCAGCTTTCGGACAGGTATGAACACTGAAGCTTTCTTT

V gene: TRBV4-3
D gene: TRBD1
clone size: -
J gene: TRBJ2-3
CDR3 length: 17
CDR3 protein: CASSQETGGQRTDTQYF
CDR3 DNA: TGCGCCAGCAGCCAAGAAACAGGGGGCCAACGCACAGATACGCAGTATTTT

V gene: TRBV14
D gene: -
clone size: -
J gene: TRBJ1-2
CDR3 length: 14
CDR3 protein: CASPPGGANYGYTF
CDR3 DNA: TGTGCCAGTCCTCCCGGGGGAGCTAACTATGGCTACACCTTC

V gene: TRBV9
D gene: TRBD1
clone size: -
J gene: TRBJ2-3
CDR3 length: 15
CDR3 protein: CASSPRTGGADTQYF
CDR3 DNA: TGTGCCAGCAGCCCCCGGACAGGGGGCGCAGATACGCAGTATTTT

V gene: TRBV4-1
D gene: -
clone size: many
J gene: TRBJ1-5
CDR3 length: 17
CDR3 protein: CASSQVATRREDQPQHF
CDR3 DNA: TGCGCCAGCAGCCAAGTAGCAACTAGGCGTGAAGATCAGCCCCAGCATTTT

V gene: TRBV5-1
D gene: TRBD1
clone size: once
J gene: TRBJ1-6
CDR3 length: 15
CDR3 protein: CASSRTGDPASPLHF
CDR3 DNA: TGCGCCAGCTCAAGGACAGGGGACCCCGCATCACCCCTCCACTTT

V gene: TRBV23-1
D gene: -
clone size: -
J gene: TRBJ1-6
CDR3 length: 19
CDR3 protein: CASSQSVSHTCSYNSPLHF
CDR3 DNA: TGCGCCAGCAGTCAATCCGTTTCCCACACCTGCTCCTATAATTCACCCCTCCACTTT

V gene: TRBV4-1
D gene: -
clone size: -
J gene: TRBJ2-1
CDR3 length: 15
CDR3 protein: CASSHVRLGRDEQFF
CDR3 DNA: TGCGCCAGCAGCCATGTGAGACTAGGGCGGGATGAGCAGTTCTTC

V gene: TRBV5-1
D gene: TRBD2
clone size: -
J gene: TRBJ2-2
CDR3 length: 18
CDR3 protein: CASSPVGTSGANTGELFF
CDR3 DNA: TGCGCCAGCAGCCCGGTTGGGACTAGCGGGGCTAACACCGGGGAGCTGTTTTTT

V gene: TRBV30
D gene: -
clone size: few
J gene: TRBJ2-7
CDR3 length: 12
CDR3 protein: CAWSPPSYEQYF
CDR3 DNA: TGTGCCTGGAGTCCCCCCAGTTACGAGCAGTACTTC

V gene: TRBV5-6
D gene: -
clone size: -
J gene: TRBJ1-5
CDR3 length: 16
CDR3 protein: CASSGGPTGTNQPQHF
CDR3 DNA: TGTGCCAGCAGCGGGGGCCCGACGGGGACGAATCAGCCCCAGCATTTT

V gene: TRBV11-3
D gene: -
clone size: few
J gene: TRBJ2-1
CDR3 length: 16
CDR3 protein: CASSPRHRENYNEQFF
CDR3 DNA: TGTGCCAGCAGCCCCAGACACAGGGAAAATTACAATGAGCAGTTCTTC

V gene: TRBV25-1
D gene: -
clone size: -
J gene: TRBJ2-7
CDR3 length: 13
CDR3 protein: CASSEYGREEQYF
CDR3 DNA: TGTGCCAGCAGTGAATACGGTAGAGAAGAGCAGTACTTC

V gene: TRBV2
D gene: -
clone size: -
J gene: TRBJ2-5
CDR3 length: 13
CDR3 protein: CASNRDGEETQYF
CDR3 DNA: TGTGCCAGCAACAGGGATGGGGAGGAGACCCAGTACTTC

V gene: TRBV2
D gene: TRBD2
clone size: -
J gene: TRBJ2-3
CDR3 length: 15
CDR3 protein: CASSVFGGGADTQYF
CDR3 DNA: TGTGCCAGCAGTGTTTTTGGCGGGGGGGCAGATACGCAGTATTTT

V gene: TRBV27
D gene: TRBD1
clone size: -
J gene: TRBJ1-5
CDR3 length: 14
CDR3 protein: CASSPRGLNQPQHF
CDR3 DNA: TGTGCCAGCAGTCCGAGGGGGCTCAATCAGCCCCAGCATTTT

V gene: TRBV5-1
D gene: -
clone size: -
J gene: TRBJ2-5
CDR3 length: 16
CDR3 protein: CASSLAGTPIQETQYF
CDR3 DNA: TGCGCCAGCAGCTTGGCCGGGACACCAATACAAGAGACCCAGTACTTC

V gene: TRBV6-4
D gene: TRBD1
clone size: -
J gene: TRBJ2-1
CDR3 length: 16
CDR3 protein: CASSDSPGGVFNEQFF
CDR3 DNA: TGTGCCAGCAGTGACTCCCCAGGGGGCGTTTTCAATGAGCAGTTCTTC

V gene: TRBV3-1/TRBV3-2
D gene: TRBD1
clone size: -
J gene: TRBJ1-6
CDR3 length: 17
CDR3 protein: CASSQDGWDRGQSPLHF
CDR3 DNA: TGTGCCAGCAGCCAAGACGGATGGGACAGGGGGCAATCACCCCTCCACTTT

V gene: TRBV7-2
D gene: TRBD2
clone size: -
J gene: TRBJ2-1
CDR3 length: 17
CDR3 protein: CASSLVRSGVNYNEQFF
CDR3 DNA: TGTGCCAGCAGCTTAGTTCGTAGCGGGGTAAACTACAATGAGCAGTTCTTC

V gene: TRBV14
D gene: TRBD1
clone size: -
J gene: TRBJ2-7
CDR3 length: 15
CDR3 protein: CASSQGQAFSYEQYF
CDR3 DNA: TGTGCCAGCAGCCAGGGACAGGCATTCTCCTACGAGCAGTACTTC

V gene: TRBV14
D gene: TRBD2
clone size: -
J gene: TRBJ2-5
CDR3 length: 15
CDR3 protein: CASSRGLAGAETQYF
CDR3 DNA: TGTGCCAGCAGCCGCGGACTAGCGGGGGCGGAGACCCAGTACTTC